This T cell receptor beta chain originates from a study of blood T cell repertoires in COVID-19. Methods used by the authors: Researchers report that nucleated cell counts were estimated from reference gene primer amplification. Data came from immunoSEQ multiplex PCR; TCRdb stores just in-frame clones and leaves some out. The V and J calls and clone size were taken over from that table, and D and trimming were inferred from the DNA. Of some 180,000 clones in the sample, approximately 85% were seen once. V was shortened by 0 bases and J by 4 bases, with 15 bases between the two germline ends. This CDR3 has 16 amino acids. Per the germline V gene, CDR1 is MNHEY and CDR2 is SVGAGI.

The chain uses TRBV6-5 and TRBJ2-5; maybe TRBD2 (7 bases). The sample taken for sequencing was PBMCs or T cells enriched from blood (not recorded which). This TCR was sampled from a man aged 35 to 55 who had recovered from COVID-19. The CDR3 DNA is TGTGCCAGCAGTTACTCGAGGCAGGGGAGGGGAGAGACCCAGTACTTC. As protein: CASSYSRQGRGETQYF.